This entry lists 25 T cell receptor beta chains sequenced from one sample in a study of T cell repertoires in cytomegalovirus infection. Antigen specificity for these receptors is unknown. TCRdb reprocessed the reads with MiXCR, giving one entry per CDR3 protein. The table has approximately 910,000 distinct CDR3 sequences, 30% to 40% seen once. Sequenced here: cultured CD8+ T cells from PBMCs, sampled from culture after CMV antigen stimulation. These receptors were taken from a human donor in good health (CMV status not recorded). Some clones in this sample may be carry-over from other donors' samples.

The chain uses TRBV19 and TRBJ2-1; TRBD1 matches 9 bases. J was trimmed by 5 bases and V by 7 bases; bases with no gene match: 3. The CDR3 extends over 13 amino acids. Germline assignment: CDR1 LNHDA and CDR2 SQIVND (reference sequence). This chain's CDR3 is CASTWTGDNEQFF. As DNA, the CDR3 is TGTGCCAGTACCTGGACAGGGGACAATGAGCAGTTCTTC.

This clonotype has more than one count but fewer than ten. The chain uses TRBV7-9 and TRBJ2-7; possibly TRBD1 for D (7 bases). Trimming cost V 6 bases and J 4 bases, with 13 bases left between them. The CDR3 extends over 13 amino acids. The germline CDR1 and CDR2 sequences are SEHNR and FQNEAQ (reference sequence). As DNA, the CDR3 is TGTGCCAGCAGGTCGACAGGGAGGTACGAGCAGTACTTC. It yields the protein CASRSTGRYEQYF.

This clonotype came up a few times. The rearrangement links TRBV24-1 to TRBJ2-3, with D possibly matching TRBD1 (5 bases). Trimming left V 3 bases short and J 4 bases short, with 19 bases between. The CDR3 extends over 17 amino acids. Germline V CDR1 and CDR2: KGHDR, SFDVKD. The CDR3 nucleotides read TGTGCCACCAGTGATATAAACCCCCAGGGTGATTCAGATACGCAGTATTTT. Translating it yields CATSDINPQGDSDTQYF.

The genes are TRBV11-2 and TRBJ1-1; no clear D gene. Deletions cut 1 base from V and 1 base from J, with 10 bases between. This CDR3 is 15 amino acids long. In germline, CDR1 is SGHAT, CDR2 FQNNGV. CDR3 sequence reads: CASSLVAPGNTEAFF. For the CDR3, the DNA is TGTGCCAGCAGCTTAGTAGCACCAGGGAACACTGAAGCTTTCTTT.

CDR3 in DNA: TGTGCCAGCAGTGAAGGAGAAGGGGGAAGAAGCATTCAGTACTTC. Protein sequence: CASSEGEGGRSIQYF. The chain links TRBV6-1 to TRBJ2-4, with a weak D call TRBD1 (6 bases). Trimming stripped 1 base from V and 9 bases from J, with 16 bases between. Germline V gives CDR1 MNHNS, CDR2 SASEGT. CDR3 size: 15 residues.

CDR3 sequence (DNA): TGTGCCAGTAGTATAGAGCCGTTAGTGGACACAGATACGCAGTATTTT. It translates to CASSIEPLVDTDTQYF. The chain employs TRBV19 and TRBJ2-3; D remains ambiguous. Trimming took off 0 bases at V and 2 bases at J, with 12 bases between the two ends. CDR1 and CDR2 from the germline V gene are LNHDA and SQIVND (reference sequence). The CDR3 totals 16 residues.

Many counts were recorded for this clonotype. The CDR3 DNA is TGTGCCAGCAGTTACTCTCTAGCGGGGGGGCCGGGCACCGGGGAGCTGTTTTTT. Protein product: CASSYSLAGGPGTGELFF. J is TRBJ2-2 and V is TRBV6-6; TRBD2 matches at 12 bases. Germline V CDR1 and CDR2: MNHNY, SVGAGI (reference sequence). The CDR3 sequence is 18 residues long. J was trimmed by 4 bases and V by 0 bases; bases with no gene match: 6.

The chain has TRBV7-9 and TRBJ1-4; 10 positions agree with TRBD1. This CDR3 is 17 amino acids long. From germline, CDR1 is SEHNR and CDR2 FQNEAQ (reference sequence). The trim removed 2 bases at V and 2 bases at J, leaving 5 bases unmatched. Here the CDR3 reads CASSLQGQGRTNEKLFF. The CDR3 region has the DNA TGTGCCAGCAGCTTACAGGGACAGGGGAGGACTAATGAAAAACTGTTTTTT.

This clonotype was seen repeatedly, ten times or more. The chain is built from TRBV7-8 and TRBJ2-7; no firm D call. Germline V gives CDR1 SGHVS, CDR2 FQNEAQ. Trimming pared 1 base from V and 1 base from J, leaving 11 bases between. The CDR3 extends over 15 amino acids. The CDR3 loop is CASSLDSYRSYEQYF. DNA of the CDR3: TGTGCCAGCAGCTTAGATAGTTACAGATCCTACGAGCAGTACTTC.

With regard to this clonotype: One end of the junction varies from germline; a read error may be responsible. This sequence joins TRBV7-6 and TRBJ1-6, with unresolved D. CDR3 length: 17 residues. Germline V gene data show CDR1 as SGHVS and CDR2 as FNYEAQ. The CDR3 DNA follows: TGTGCTAGCAGCCCTAATCCGGGCAGCTTAAATAATTCACTCCTCCACTTT. Its protein product is CASSPNPGSLNNSLLHF. The full variable domain, its missing parts supplied by reference TRBV7-6 and TRBJ1-6, is GAGVSQSPRYKVTKRGQDVALRCDPISGHVSLYWYRQALGQGPEFLTYFNYEAQQDKSGLPNDRFSAERPEGSISTLTIQRTEQRDSAMYRCASSPNPGSLNNSLLHFGNGTRLTVT.

This clonotype was observed a handful of times. V usage is TRBV27 and J usage is TRBJ2-7; D perhaps matches TRBD2 (6 bases). V dropped 10 bases and J dropped 6 bases, with 13 bases sitting between them. There are 11 residues in the CDR3. The germline V gene encodes CDR1 MNHEY and CDR2 SMNVEV (reference sequence). CDR3 in amino acids: CATYGEAEQYF. The CDR3 DNA sequence: TGTGCCACCTATGGGGAGGCCGAGCAGTACTTC.

The chain joins TRBV7-6 to TRBJ1-1; D not resolved. V lost 5 bases and J lost 3, with 16 bases in between. CDR1 and CDR2 from the germline V gene are SGHVS and FNYEAQ. The CDR3 has 15 amino acids. The CDR3 region is CASSPPLGGYTEAFF. CDR3 nucleotides: TGTGCCAGCAGCCCGCCCCTTGGTGGGTACACTGAAGCTTTCTTT.

The chain has TRBV6-1 and TRBJ2-7, with 11 bases that match TRBD2. CDR1 and CDR2 from the germline V gene are MNHNS and SASEGT. The CDR3 has 16 residues. The trim removed 7 bases at V and 2 bases at J, leaving 10 bases unmatched. The CDR3 DNA follows: TGTGCCAGCACCTTAACTAGCGGGGGTGACCCCTACGAGCAGTACGTC. Translated, it gives CASTLTSGGDPYEQYV.

This clonotype came up a few times. The chain recombines TRBV20-1 with TRBJ1-2; a possible D gene is TRBD1 (5 bases). CDR1 is DFQATT and CDR2 is SNEGSKA in the germline V gene (reference sequence). V dropped 1 base and J dropped 5 bases, with 17 bases sitting between them. The CDR3 spans 15 residues. The CDR3 is CSARVEEGYLYGYTF. The CDR3 DNA reads TGCAGTGCTAGAGTTGAAGAGGGGTATTTGTATGGCTACACCTTC.

This clonotype was counted at least ten times. The chain has TRBV28 and TRBJ2-2, with 8 bases that match TRBD1. V lost 7 bases to trimming and J lost 6 bases; unmatched junction nucleotides: 16. CDR1 MDHEN and CDR2 SYDVKM come from the germline V gene. The CDR3 is 17 residues long. Written as DNA, the CDR3 is TGTGCCAGCACTCTACTCGGGGCAGGGGGCTGGTCCGGGGAGCTGTTTTTT. It is translated as CASTLLGAGGWSGELFF.

The table lists this clonotype with a few counts. The chain has TRBV5-5 and TRBJ1-5; TRBD1 might be the D (6 bases). Germline assignment: CDR1 SGHKS and CDR2 YYEKEE (reference sequence). The CDR3 contains 17 residues. The V end lost 3 bases, the J end lost 0 bases, and 16 bases lay between the germline ends. The CDR3 here is CASSSKPTGISNQPQHF. DNA for the CDR3: TGTGCCAGCAGCTCCAAACCCACAGGGATTAGCAATCAGCCCCAGCATTTT.

The V call is TRBV4-1, the J call TRBJ2-3, with 9 positions matching TRBD2. Germline CDR1 and CDR2: MGHRA and YSYEKL. Unmatched junction bases numbered 8, after V lost 4 bases and J lost 3 bases. The CDR3 spans 16 residues. For the CDR3, the DNA is TGCGCCAGCAGCCGGGGGACTAGCCGGGGGACAGATACGCAGTATTTT. Protein product: CASSRGTSRGTDTQYF.

This clonotype has more than one count but fewer than ten. The chain employs TRBV4-2 and TRBJ1-1; D might be TRBD1 (5 bases). In germline, CDR1 is LGHNA, CDR2 YNFKEQ. The CDR3 is 14 amino acids. Trimming took off 10 bases at V and 5 bases at J, with 20 bases between the two ends. In DNA, the CDR3 is TGTGCCACCCTAAAAGATCGGGGGATGACTGAAGCTTTCTTT. Translating it yields CATLKDRGMTEAFF.

CDR3: CASSEGLTETQYF. In DNA form, the CDR3 reads TGTGCCAGCAGTGAAGGACTTACAGAGACCCAGTACTTC. The V call is TRBV6-1, the J call TRBJ2-5; the D is unclear. CDR3 size: 13 residues. V was clipped by 1 base and J by 4 bases, with 7 bases between them. Germline CDR1 is MNHNS and CDR2 is SASEGT.

A word on this clonotype: The junction does not match germline at one end; this may be a read error. The J gene is TRBJ2-1, the V gene TRBV5-1; D is possibly TRBD2 (5 bases). Germline V CDR1 and CDR2: SGHRS, YFSETQ. CDR3 length equals 16 residues. CDR3 DNA sequence: TGCGCCAGCAGCTTGGCCGTAGGGCTAGCCTACAATGGGCAGTTCTTC. Its protein is CASSLAVGLAYNGQFF. Drawing the rest from reference TRBV5-1 and TRBJ2-1, the complete variable domain is KAGVTQTPRYLIKTRGQQVTLSCSPISGHRSVSWYQQTPGQGLQFLFEYFSETQRNKGNFPGRFSGRQFSNSRSEMNVSTLELGDSALYLCASSLAVGLAYNGQFFGPGTRLTVL.

In its sample, this clonotype was seen a few times. The gene calls are TRBV29-1 and TRBJ2-2; D is ambiguous. Germline CDR1 SQVTM, CDR2 ANQGSEA. The length of the CDR3 is 11 residues. Trimming pared 5 bases from V and 3 bases from J, leaving 4 bases between. CDR3 in DNA: TGCAGCGTTCTTTACACCGGGGAGCTGTTTTTT. It codes for CSVLYTGELFF.

This chain links TRBV13 with TRBJ2-2, with 10 bases lining up with TRBD2. In germline, CDR1 is PRHDT, CDR2 FYEKMQ (reference sequence). CDR3 length: 18 amino acids. J was trimmed by 0 bases and V by 3 bases; bases with no gene match: 7. CDR3 in DNA: TGTGCCAGCAGCTTCGGACTAGCGGACTCCCCGAACACCGGGGAGCTGTTTTTT. Translated: CASSFGLADSPNTGELFF. The full variable domain, in which reference TRBV13 and TRBJ2-2 provide the parts outside the CDR3, is AAGVIQSPRHLIKEKRETATLKCYPIPRHDTVYWYQQGPGQDPQFLISFYEKMQSDKGSIPDRFSAQQFSDYHSELNMSSLELGDSALYFCASSFGLADSPNTGELFFGEGSRLTVL.

This chain's CDR3 is CASSLSPGQVNQPQHF. As DNA, the CDR3 is TGTGCCAGCAGTTTAAGCCCGGGACAGGTCAATCAGCCCCAGCATTTT. The rearrangement uses TRBV27 and TRBJ1-5; 8 bases agree with TRBD1. V trimming: 2 bases; J trimming: 3 bases; junction bases outside the gene matches: 6. Germline CDR1 reads MNHEY; CDR2 reads SMNVEV (reference sequence). The CDR3 totals 16 residues.

V is TRBV24-1 and J is TRBJ1-2; no firm D call. This CDR3 has 12 amino acids. V was cut by 5 bases and J by 7 bases, with 10 bases left in between. Germline CDR1 is KGHDR and CDR2 is SFDVKD. DNA for the CDR3: TGTGCCACCAGTGCGGGCGTCTGTGGCTACACCTTC. It codes for CATSAGVCGYTF.

Regarding this clonotype: This may be a read error: a much more frequent sequence differs by one nucleotide. The rearrangement links TRBV7-2 to TRBJ2-1; TRBD1 might be the D (6 bases). The CDR3 sequence is 16 residues long. From germline, CDR1 is SGHTA and CDR2 FQGNSA. Between the trimmed V and J ends, which lost 6 bases and 0 bases, there was a span of 15 bases. The CDR3 protein is CASSAARGGSYNEQFF. The CDR3 DNA reads TGTGCCAGCAGTGCTGCGAGAGGGGGCTCCTACAATGAGCAGTTCTTC.